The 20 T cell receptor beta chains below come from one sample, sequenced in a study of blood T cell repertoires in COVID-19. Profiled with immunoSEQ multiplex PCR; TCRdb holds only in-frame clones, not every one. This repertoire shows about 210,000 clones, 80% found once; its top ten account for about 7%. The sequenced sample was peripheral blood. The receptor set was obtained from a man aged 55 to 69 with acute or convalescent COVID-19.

CDR3 DNA sequence: TGTGCCAGCAGCCAGGGGACTGGGGACTACGAGCAGTACTTC. Encoded protein: CASSQGTGDYEQYF. The chain recombines TRBV4-2 with TRBJ2-7; D is possibly TRBD2 (6 bases). V was shortened by 3 bases and J by 3 bases, with 12 bases between the two germline ends. CDR3 length equals 14 residues. Germline lookup yields CDR1 LGHNA and CDR2 YNFKEQ.

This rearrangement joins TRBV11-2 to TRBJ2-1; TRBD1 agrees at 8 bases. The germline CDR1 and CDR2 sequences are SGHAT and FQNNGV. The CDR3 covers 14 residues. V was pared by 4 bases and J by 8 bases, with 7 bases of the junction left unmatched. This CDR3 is CASSSMTGEYEQFF. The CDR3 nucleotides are TGTGCCAGCAGCTCGATGACAGGGGAGTATGAGCAGTTCTTC.

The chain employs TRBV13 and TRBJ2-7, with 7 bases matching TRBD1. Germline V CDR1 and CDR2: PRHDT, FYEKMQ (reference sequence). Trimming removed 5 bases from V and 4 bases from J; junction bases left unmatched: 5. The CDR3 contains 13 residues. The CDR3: CASSVTGSYEQYF. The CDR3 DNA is TGTGCCAGCAGCGTGACAGGGTCGTACGAGCAGTACTTC.

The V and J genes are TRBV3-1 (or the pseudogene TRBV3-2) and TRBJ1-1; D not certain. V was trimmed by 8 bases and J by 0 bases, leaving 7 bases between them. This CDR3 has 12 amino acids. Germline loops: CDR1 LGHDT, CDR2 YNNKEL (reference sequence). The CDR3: CASCLMNTEAFF. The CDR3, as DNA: TGTGCCAGCTGTTTAATGAACACTGAAGCTTTCTTT.

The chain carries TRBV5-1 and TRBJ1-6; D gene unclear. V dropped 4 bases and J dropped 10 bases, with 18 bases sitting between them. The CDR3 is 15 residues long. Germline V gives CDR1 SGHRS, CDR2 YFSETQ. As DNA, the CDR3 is TGCGCCAGCAGCCCCGTCCTGGGATCGGGATCACCCCTCCACTTT. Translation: CASSPVLGSGSPLHF.

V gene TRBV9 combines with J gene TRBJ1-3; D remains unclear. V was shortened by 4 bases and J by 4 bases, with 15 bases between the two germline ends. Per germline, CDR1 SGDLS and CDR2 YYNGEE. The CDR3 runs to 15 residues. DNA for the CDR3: TGTGCCAGCAGCACCCAACCAAATCAGGGAAACACCATATATTTT. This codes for CASSTQPNQGNTIYF.

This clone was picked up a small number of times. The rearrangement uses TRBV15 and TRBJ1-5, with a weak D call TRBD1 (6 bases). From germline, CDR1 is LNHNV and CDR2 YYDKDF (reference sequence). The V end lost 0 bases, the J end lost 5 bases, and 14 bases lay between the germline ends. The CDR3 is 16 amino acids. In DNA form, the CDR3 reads TGTGCCACCAGCAGAGATCCCCGGACAGCGTATCAGCCCCAGCATTTT. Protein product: CATSRDPRTAYQPQHF.

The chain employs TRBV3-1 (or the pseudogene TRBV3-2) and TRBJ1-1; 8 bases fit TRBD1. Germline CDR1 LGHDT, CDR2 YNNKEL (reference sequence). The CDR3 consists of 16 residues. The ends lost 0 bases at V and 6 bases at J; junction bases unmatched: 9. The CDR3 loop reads CASSQEEHRGIPEAFF. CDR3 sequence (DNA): TGTGCCAGCAGCCAAGAAGAGCACAGGGGGATTCCTGAAGCTTTCTTT.

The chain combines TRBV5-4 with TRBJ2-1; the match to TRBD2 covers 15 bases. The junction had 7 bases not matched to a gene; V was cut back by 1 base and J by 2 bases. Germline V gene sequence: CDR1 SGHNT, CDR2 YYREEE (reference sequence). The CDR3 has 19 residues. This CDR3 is CASSLLGLAGGPPYNEQFF. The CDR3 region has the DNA TGTGCCAGCAGCTTGCTAGGACTAGCGGGAGGGCCGCCCTACAATGAGCAGTTCTTC.

CDR3 loop: CASSIRTGRYEQYF. DNA for the CDR3: TGTGCCAGTAGTATACGGACAGGGAGGTACGAGCAGTACTTC. The J gene is TRBJ2-7, the V gene TRBV19, with TRBD1 matching over 8 bases. CDR1 LNHDA and CDR2 SQIVND come from the germline V gene (reference sequence). This CDR3 spans 14 amino acids. With V trimmed by 2 bases and J by 4 bases, 4 bases remained unmatched.

The CDR3 is CASKQGSNTEAFF. The CDR3 nucleotides are TGTGCCAGCAAACAGGGGAGTAATACTGAAGCTTTCTTT. V and J are TRBV19 and TRBJ1-1, with 7 bases matching TRBD1. This CDR3 spans 13 amino acids. Germline values: CDR1 LNHDA, CDR2 SQIVND (reference sequence). The V segment lost 9 bases and the J segment 5 bases; nucleotides outside the gene matches: 9.

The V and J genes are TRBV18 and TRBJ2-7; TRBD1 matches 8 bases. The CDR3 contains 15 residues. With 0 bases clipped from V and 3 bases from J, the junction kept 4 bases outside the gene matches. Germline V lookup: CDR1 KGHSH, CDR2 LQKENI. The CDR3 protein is CASSPPDREIYEQYF. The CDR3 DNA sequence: TGTGCCAGCTCACCACCGGACAGGGAAATCTACGAGCAGTACTTC.

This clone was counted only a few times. This CDR3 is CASRQQGAGEQFF. The CDR3 bases are TGTGCCAGCAGACAACAGGGGGCGGGTGAGCAGTTCTTC. The genes are TRBV6-6 and TRBJ2-1, with 9 nucleotides matching TRBD1. CDR1 is MNHNY, CDR2 SVGAGI, per germline (reference sequence). CDR3 length: 13 residues. J was trimmed by 9 bases and V by 6 bases; bases with no gene match: 6.

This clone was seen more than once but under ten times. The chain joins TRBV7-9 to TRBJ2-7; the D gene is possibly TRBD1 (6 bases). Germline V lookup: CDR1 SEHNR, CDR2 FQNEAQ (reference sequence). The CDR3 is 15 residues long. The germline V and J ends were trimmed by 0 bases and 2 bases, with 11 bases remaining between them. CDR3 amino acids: CASSLATGLAYEQYF. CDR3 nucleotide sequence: TGTGCCAGCAGCTTAGCGACAGGCTTAGCCTACGAGCAGTACTTC.

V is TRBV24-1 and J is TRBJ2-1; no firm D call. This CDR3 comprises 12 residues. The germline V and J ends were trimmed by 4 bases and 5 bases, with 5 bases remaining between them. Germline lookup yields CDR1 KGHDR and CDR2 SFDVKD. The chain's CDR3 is CATSEANNEQFF. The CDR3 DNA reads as TGTGCCACCAGTGAGGCAAACAATGAGCAGTTCTTC.

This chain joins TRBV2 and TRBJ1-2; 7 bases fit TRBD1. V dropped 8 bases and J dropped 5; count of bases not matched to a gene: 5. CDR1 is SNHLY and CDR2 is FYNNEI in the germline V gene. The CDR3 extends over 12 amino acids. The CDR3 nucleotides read TGTGCCAGCGAGGAGGGGGCTTATGGCTACACCTTC. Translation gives CASEEGAYGYTF.

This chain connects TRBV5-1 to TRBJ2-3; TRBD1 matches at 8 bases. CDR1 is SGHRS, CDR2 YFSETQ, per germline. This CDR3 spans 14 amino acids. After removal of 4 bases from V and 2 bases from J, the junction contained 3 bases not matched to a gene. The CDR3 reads CASSRTGSTDTQYF. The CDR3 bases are TGCGCCAGCAGCCGGACAGGGTCCACAGATACGCAGTATTTT.

In DNA form, the CDR3 reads TGTGCCAGTACCCCTCGTGGAGGCCCGCCCCGGGACACTGAAGCTTTCTTT. It is translated as CASTPRGGPPRDTEAFF. The chain has TRBV19 and TRBJ1-1, with unresolved D. Trimming left V 7 bases short and J 3 bases short, with 24 bases between. The germline CDR1 and CDR2 sequences are LNHDA and SQIVND (reference sequence). The CDR3 is 17 amino acids.

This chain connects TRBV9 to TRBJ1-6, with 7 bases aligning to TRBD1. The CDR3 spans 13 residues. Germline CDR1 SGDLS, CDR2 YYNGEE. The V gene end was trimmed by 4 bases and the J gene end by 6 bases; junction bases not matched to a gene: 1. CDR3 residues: CASSSGGNSPLHF. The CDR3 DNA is TGTGCCAGCAGCTCAGGGGGTAATTCACCCCTCCACTTT.

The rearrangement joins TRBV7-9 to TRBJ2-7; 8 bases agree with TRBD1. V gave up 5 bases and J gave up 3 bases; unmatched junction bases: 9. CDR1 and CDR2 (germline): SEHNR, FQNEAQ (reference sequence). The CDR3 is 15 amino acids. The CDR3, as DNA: TGTGCCAGCAGCCCCGGGGACAGGATTATCTACGAGCAGTACTTC. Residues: CASSPGDRIIYEQYF.